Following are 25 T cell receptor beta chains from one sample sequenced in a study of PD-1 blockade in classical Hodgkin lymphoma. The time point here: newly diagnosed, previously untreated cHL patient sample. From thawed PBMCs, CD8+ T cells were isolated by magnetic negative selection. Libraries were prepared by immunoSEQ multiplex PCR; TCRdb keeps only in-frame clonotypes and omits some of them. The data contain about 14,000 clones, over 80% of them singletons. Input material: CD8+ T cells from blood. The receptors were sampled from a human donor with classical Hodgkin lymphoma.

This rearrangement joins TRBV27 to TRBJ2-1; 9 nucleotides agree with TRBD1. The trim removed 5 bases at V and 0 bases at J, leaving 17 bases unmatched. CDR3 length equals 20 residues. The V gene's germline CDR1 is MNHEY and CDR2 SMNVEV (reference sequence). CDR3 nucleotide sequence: TGTGCCAGCAGTGACCTTCGGACAGGGGTTCTTCGGGGCTCCTACAATGAGCAGTTCTTC. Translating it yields CASSDLRTGVLRGSYNEQFF.

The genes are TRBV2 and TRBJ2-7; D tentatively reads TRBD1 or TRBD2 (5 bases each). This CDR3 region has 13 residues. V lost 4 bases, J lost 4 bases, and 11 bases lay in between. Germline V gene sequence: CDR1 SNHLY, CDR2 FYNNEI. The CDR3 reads CASSVEGRYEQYV. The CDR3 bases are TGTGCCAGCAGTGTTGAGGGACGGTACGAGCAGTACGTC.

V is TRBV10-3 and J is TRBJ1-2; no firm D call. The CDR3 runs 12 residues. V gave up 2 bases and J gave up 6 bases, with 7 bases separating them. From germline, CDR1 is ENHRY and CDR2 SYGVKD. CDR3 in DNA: TGTGCCATCAGTGAGCTCGAGGATGGCTACACCTTC. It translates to CAISELEDGYTF.

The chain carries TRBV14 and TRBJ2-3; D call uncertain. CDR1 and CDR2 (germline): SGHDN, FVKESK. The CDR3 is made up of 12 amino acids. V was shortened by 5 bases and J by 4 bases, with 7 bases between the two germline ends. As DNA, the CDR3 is TGTGCCAGCAGCTCCCAATCAGATACGCAGTATTTT. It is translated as CASSSQSDTQYF.

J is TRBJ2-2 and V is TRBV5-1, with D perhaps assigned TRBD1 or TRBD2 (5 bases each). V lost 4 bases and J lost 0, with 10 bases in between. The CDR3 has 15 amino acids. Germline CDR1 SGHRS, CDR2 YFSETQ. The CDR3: CASSRDATNTGELFF. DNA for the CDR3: TGCGCCAGCAGCCGGGACGCCACGAACACCGGGGAGCTGTTTTTT.

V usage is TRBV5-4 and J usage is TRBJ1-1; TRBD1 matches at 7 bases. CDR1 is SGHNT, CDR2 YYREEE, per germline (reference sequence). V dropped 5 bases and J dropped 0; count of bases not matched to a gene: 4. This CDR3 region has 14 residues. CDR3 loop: CASRGTEMNTEAFF. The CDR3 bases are TGTGCCAGCAGGGGGACAGAGATGAACACTGAAGCTTTCTTT.

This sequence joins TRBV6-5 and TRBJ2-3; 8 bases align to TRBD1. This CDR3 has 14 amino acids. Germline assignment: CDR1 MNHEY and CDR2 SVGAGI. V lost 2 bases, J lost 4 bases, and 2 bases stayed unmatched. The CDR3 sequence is CASSYVQGADTQYF. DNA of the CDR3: TGTGCCAGCAGTTACGTACAGGGGGCAGATACGCAGTATTTT.

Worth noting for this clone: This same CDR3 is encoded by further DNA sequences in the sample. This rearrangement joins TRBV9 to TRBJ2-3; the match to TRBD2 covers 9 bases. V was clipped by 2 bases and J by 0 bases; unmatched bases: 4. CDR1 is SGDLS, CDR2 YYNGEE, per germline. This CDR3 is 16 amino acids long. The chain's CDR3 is CASSVLAGVSTDTQYF. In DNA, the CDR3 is TGTGCCAGCAGCGTCTTAGCGGGGGTTAGCACAGATACGCAGTATTTT.

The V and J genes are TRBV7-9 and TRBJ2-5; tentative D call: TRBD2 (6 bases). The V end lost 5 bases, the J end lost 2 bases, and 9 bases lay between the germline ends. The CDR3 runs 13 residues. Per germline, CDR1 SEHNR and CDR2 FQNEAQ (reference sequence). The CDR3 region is CASSPGAQETQYF. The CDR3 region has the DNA TGTGCCAGCAGCCCGGGAGCTCAAGAGACCCAGTACTTC.

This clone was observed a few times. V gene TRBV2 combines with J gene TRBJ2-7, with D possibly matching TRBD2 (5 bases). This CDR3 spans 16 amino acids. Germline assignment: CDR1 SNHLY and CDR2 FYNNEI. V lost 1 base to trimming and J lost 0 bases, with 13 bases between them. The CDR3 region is CASSEEIAKFSYEQYV. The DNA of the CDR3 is TGTGCCAGCAGTGAAGAGATAGCGAAATTCTCCTACGAGCAGTACGTC.

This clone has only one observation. CDR3 residues: CASSLAGDLEEDTQYF. The DNA for the CDR3 is TGTGCCAGCAGCCTAGCGGGAGACCTGGAAGAAGATACGCAGTATTTT. V is TRBV28 and J is TRBJ2-3; TRBD2 matches at 10 bases. With V trimmed by 6 bases and J by 5 bases, 11 bases remained unmatched. The V gene's germline CDR1 is MDHEN and CDR2 SYDVKM. There are 16 residues in the CDR3.

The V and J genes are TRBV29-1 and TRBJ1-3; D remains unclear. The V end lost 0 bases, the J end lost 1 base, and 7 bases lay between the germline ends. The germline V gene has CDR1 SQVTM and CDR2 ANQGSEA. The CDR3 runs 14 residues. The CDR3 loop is CSVEDWSSGNTIYF. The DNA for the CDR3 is TGCAGCGTTGAAGATTGGTCGTCTGGAAACACCATATATTTT.

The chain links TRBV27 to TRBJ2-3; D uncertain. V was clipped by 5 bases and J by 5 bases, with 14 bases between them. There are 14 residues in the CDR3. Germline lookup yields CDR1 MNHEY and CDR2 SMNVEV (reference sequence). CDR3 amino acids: CASSTLSRVDTQYF. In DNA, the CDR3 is TGTGCCAGCAGTACCCTTTCCCGGGTAGATACGCAGTATTTT.

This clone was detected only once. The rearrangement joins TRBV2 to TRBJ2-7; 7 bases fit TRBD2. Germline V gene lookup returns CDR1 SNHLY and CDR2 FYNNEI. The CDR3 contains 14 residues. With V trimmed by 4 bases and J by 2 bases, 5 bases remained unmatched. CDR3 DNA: TGTGCCAGCAGTGGAGCGGGGTCACCCTACGAGCAGTACGTC. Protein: CASSGAGSPYEQYV.

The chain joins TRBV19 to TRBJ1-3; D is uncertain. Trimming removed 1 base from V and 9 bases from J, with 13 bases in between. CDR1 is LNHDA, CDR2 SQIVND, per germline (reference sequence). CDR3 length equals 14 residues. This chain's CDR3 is CASSIAAGAPTIYF. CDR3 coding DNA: TGTGCCAGTAGTATAGCGGCAGGCGCCCCCACCATATATTTT.

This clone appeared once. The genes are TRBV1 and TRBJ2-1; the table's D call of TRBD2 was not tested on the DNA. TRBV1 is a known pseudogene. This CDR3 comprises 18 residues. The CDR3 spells CTSTLGLAERSSYNEQFF. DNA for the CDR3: TGCACCAGCACCCTGGGACTAGCGGAGCGGAGCTCCTACAATGAGCAGTTCTTC.

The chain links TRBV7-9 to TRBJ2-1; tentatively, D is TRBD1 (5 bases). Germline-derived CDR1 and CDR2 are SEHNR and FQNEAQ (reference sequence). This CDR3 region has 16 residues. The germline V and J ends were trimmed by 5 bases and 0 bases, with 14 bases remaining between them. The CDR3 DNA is TGTGCCAGCAGCCCGAGGCGACAGAGCTCCTACAATGAGCAGTTCTTC. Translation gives CASSPRRQSSYNEQFF.

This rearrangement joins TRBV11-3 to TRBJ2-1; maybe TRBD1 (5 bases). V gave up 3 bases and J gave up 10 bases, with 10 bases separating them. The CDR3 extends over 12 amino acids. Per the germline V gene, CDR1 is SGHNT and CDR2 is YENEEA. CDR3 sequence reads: CASSFIGAEQFF. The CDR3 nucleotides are TGTGCCAGCAGCTTTATAGGGGCAGAGCAGTTCTTC.

The CDR3 is CASSPPIFTEAFF. The CDR3 DNA follows: TGTGCCAGCAGCCCCCCGATCTTCACTGAAGCTTTCTTT. The rearrangement links TRBV11-3 to TRBJ1-1; D unclear. Germline assignment: CDR1 SGHNT and CDR2 YENEEA. The CDR3 contains 13 residues. V was trimmed by 5 bases and J by 4 bases, leaving 11 bases between them.

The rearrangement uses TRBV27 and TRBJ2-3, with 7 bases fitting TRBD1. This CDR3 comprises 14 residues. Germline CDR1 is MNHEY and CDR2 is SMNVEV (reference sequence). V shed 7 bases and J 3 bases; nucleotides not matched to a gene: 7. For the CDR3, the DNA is TGTGCCAGCACCCTGACAGGGTCGACAGATACGCAGTATTTT. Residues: CASTLTGSTDTQYF.

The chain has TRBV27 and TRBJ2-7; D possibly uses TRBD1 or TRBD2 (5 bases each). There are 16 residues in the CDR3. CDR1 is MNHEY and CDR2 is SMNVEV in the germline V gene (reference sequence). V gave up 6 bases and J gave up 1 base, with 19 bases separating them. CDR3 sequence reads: CASSPSAGTVSYEQYV. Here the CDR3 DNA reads TGTGCCAGCAGCCCCTCTGCCGGGACGGTATCCTACGAGCAGTACGTC.

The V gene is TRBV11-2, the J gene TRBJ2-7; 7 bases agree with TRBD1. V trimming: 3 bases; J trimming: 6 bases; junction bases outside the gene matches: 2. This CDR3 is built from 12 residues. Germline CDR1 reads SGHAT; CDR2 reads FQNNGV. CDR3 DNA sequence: TGTGCCAGCAGCTTTGGGACAGCCGAGCAGTACTTC. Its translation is CASSFGTAEQYF.

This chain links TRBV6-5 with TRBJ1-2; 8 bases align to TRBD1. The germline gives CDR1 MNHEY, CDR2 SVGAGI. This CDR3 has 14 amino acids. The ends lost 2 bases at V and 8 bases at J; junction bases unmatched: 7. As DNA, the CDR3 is TGTGCCAGCAGTTACGCAGGGGGCGGGAACGGCTACACCTTC. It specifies CASSYAGGGNGYTF.

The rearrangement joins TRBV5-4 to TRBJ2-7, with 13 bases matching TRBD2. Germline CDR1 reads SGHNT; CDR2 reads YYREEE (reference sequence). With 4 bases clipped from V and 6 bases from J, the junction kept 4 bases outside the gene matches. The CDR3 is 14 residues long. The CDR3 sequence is CASSGTSGKFEQYF. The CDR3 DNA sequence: TGTGCCAGCAGCGGGACTAGCGGGAAATTCGAGCAGTACTTC.

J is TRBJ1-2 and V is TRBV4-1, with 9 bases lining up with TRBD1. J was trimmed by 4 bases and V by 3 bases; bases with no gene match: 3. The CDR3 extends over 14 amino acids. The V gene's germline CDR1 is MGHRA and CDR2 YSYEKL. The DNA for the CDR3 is TGCGCCAGCAGCCAGGGGGACAGGGTCTATGGCTACACCTTC. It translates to CASSQGDRVYGYTF.